Shown below are 4 T cell receptor beta chains from a single sample sequenced in a study of T cells in women clearing cervical HPV infection. Data came from immunoSEQ multiplex PCR; TCRdb stores just in-frame clones and leaves some out. The listing records 27,000 or so clones. The sequencing sample was made of blood buffy coat. All receptors come from a woman aged 18-69 years with a cervical HPV16 infection that either progressed to CIN3+ or cleared (not recorded which).

Concerning this clone itself: The read terminates 3 residues before the CDR3 end, so the remaining end is supplied by the germline J gene. The V call is TRBV5-1, the J call TRBJ2-4; 8 nucleotides line up with TRBD2. The CDR3 covers 21 residues. Losses at the gene ends were 0 bases for V and 2 bases for J; bases not matched to a gene: 19. The germline CDR1 and CDR2 sequences are SGHRS and YFSETQ. CDR3 DNA (partial): TGCGCCAGCAGCTTGGGCGGTTCGAGCGGGAGATTTTTCGGGTCCAAAAACATT. This encodes CASSLGGSSGRFFGSKNI. The full CDR3 protein is CASSLGGSSGRFFGSKNIQYF.

Turning to this clone: With the read ending 3 residues before the CDR3 end, the germline J gene is used to fill in that end. V gene TRBV2 combines with J gene TRBJ2-2; 12 bases are a match to TRBD2. The CDR3 length is 16 residues. Germline V CDR1 and CDR2: SNHLY, FYNNEI. Germline trimming cut 7 bases from V and 7 bases from J; bases unmatched to any gene: 10. CDR3 residues: CASTLLAGGLGGELFF. Incomplete CDR3 DNA: TGTGCCAGCACTTTACTAGCGGGGGGTCTTGGCGGGGAG. Based on the CDR3 plus reference TRBV2 and TRBJ2-2, the full variable domain is EPEVTQTPSHQVTQMGQEVILRCVPISNHLYFYWYRQILGQKVEFLVSFYNNEISEKSEIFDDQFSVERPDGSNFTLKIRSTKLEDSAMYFCASTLLAGGLGGELFFGEGSRLTVL.

Concerning this clone itself: The CDR3 end lies 3 residues beyond the end of the read and is filled in from the germline J gene. V gene TRBV7-8 combines with J gene TRBJ1-2, with 7 bases that match TRBD1. Germline trimming cut 4 bases from V and 4 bases from J; bases unmatched to any gene: 3. This CDR3 is built from 13 residues. CDR1 is SGHVS and CDR2 is FQNEAQ in the germline V gene. CDR3 sequence reads: CASSSDRLYGYTF. The sequenced part of the CDR3 DNA is TGTGCCAGCAGCTCGGACAGGCTCTATGGC.

Points on this clone: The observed sequence ends 3 residues before the CDR3 terminus, with the missing tail filled in from the germline J gene. This sequence joins TRBV6-2 or TRBV6-3 and TRBJ2-1, with D unclear. Germline CDR1 is MNHEY and CDR2 is SVGEGT. The V gene lost 0 bases and the J gene lost 0 bases, with 6 bases spanning the gap. The CDR3 length is 15 residues. The covered CDR3 bases are TGTGCCAGCAGTTACTCGGGCAGCTCCTACAATGAG. It specifies CASSYSGSSYNE. The entire CDR3 is CASSYSGSSYNEQFF.